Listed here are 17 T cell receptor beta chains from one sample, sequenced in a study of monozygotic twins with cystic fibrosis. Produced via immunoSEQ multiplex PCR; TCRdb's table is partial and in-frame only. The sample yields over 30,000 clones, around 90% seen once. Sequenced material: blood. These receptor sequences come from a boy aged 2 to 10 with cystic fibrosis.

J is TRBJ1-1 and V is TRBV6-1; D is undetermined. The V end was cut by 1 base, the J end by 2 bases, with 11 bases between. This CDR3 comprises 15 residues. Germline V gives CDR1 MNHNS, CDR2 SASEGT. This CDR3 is CASSEGIGRNTEAFF. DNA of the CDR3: TGTGCCAGCAGTGAAGGCATAGGCAGAAACACTGAAGCTTTCTTT.

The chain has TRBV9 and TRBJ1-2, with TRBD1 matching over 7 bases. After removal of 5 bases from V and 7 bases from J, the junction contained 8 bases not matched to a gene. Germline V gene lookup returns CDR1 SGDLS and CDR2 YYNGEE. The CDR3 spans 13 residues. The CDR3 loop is CASRLTTGSGYTF. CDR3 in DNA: TGTGCCAGCAGACTTACGACAGGGTCTGGCTACACCTTC.

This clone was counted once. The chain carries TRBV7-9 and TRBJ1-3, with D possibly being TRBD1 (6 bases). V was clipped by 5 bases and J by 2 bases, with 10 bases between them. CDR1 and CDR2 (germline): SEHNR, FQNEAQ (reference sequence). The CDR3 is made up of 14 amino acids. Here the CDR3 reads CASSPRGAGNTIYF. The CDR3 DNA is TGTGCCAGCAGCCCGAGGGGGGCTGGAAACACCATATATTTT. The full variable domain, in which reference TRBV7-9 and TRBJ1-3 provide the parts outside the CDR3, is DTGVSQNPRHKITKRGQNVTFRCDPISEHNRLYWYRQTLGQGPEFLTYFQNEAQLEKSRLLSDRFSAERPKGSFSTLEIQRTEQGDSAMYLCASSPRGAGNTIYFGEGSWLTVV.

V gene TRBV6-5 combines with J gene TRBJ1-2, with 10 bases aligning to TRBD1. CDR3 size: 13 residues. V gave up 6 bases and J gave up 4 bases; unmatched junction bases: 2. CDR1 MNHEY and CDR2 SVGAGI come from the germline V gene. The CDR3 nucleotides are TGTGCCAGCAGCCGGACAGGGGGCTATGGCTACACCTTC. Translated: CASSRTGGYGYTF.

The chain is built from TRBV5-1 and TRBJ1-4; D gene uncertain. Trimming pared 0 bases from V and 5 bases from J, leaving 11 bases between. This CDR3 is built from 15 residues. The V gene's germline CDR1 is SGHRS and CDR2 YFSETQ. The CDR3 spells CASSLGGQENEKLFF. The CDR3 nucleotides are TGCGCCAGCAGCTTGGGTGGCCAGGAGAATGAAAAACTGTTTTTT.

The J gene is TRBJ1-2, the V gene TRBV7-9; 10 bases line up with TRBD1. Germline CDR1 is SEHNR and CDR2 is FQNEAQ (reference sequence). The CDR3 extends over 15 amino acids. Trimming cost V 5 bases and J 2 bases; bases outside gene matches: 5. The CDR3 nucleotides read TGTGCCAGCAGCCCCTCGGGACAGGGGAACTATGGCTACACCTTC. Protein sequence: CASSPSGQGNYGYTF. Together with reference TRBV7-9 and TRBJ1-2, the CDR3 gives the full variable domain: DTGVSQNPRHKITKRGQNVTFRCDPISEHNRLYWYRQTLGQGPEFLTYFQNEAQLEKSRLLSDRFSAERPKGSFSTLEIQRTEQGDSAMYLCASSPSGQGNYGYTFGSGTRLTVV.

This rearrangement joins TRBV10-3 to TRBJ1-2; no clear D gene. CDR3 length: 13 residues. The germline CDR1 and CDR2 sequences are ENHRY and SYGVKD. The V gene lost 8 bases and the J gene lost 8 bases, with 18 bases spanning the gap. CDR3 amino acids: CAIGFTDSWGYTF. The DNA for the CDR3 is TGTGCCATCGGATTCACGGATTCATGGGGCTACACCTTC.

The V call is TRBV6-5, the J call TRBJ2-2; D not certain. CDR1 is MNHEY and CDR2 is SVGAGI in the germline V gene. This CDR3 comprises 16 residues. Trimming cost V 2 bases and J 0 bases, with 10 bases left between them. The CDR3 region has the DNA TGTGCCAGCAGTTACATTGGCACAGCGAACACCGGGGAGCTGTTTTTT. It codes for CASSYIGTANTGELFF.

The CDR3 protein is CASSLVGETQYF. For the CDR3, the DNA is TGTGCCAGCAGCTTAGTTGGAGAGACCCAGTACTTC. The rearrangement joins TRBV7-9 to TRBJ2-5; D is unresolved. This CDR3 region has 12 residues. From germline, CDR1 is SEHNR and CDR2 FQNEAQ (reference sequence). V gave up 1 base and J gave up 4 bases, with 4 bases separating them.

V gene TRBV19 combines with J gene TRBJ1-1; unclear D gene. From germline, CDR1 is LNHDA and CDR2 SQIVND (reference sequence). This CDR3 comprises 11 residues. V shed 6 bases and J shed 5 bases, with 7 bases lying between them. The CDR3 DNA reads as TGTGCCAGTAGGGACCAAACTGAAGCTTTCTTT. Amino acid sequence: CASRDQTEAFF.

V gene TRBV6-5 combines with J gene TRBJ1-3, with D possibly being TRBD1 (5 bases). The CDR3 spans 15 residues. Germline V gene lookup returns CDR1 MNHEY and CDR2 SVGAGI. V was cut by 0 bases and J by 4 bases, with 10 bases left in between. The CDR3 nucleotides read TGTGCCAGCAGTTACTCGAAGGGGCTGGGAAACACCATATATTTT. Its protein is CASSYSKGLGNTIYF.

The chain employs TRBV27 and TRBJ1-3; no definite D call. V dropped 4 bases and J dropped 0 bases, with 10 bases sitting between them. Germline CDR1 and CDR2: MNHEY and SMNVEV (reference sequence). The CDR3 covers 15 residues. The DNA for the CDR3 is TGTGCCAGCAGTTCCGGGATGGGCTCTGGAAACACCATATATTTT. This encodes CASSSGMGSGNTIYF.

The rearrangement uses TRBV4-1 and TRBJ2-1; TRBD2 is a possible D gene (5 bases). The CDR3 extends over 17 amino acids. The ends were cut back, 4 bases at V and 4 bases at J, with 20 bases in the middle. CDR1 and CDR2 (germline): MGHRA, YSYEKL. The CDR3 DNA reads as TGCGCCAGCAGCCTGTCCCAGGACTCCCTTTGGTACAATGAGCAGTTCTTC. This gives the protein CASSLSQDSLWYNEQFF.

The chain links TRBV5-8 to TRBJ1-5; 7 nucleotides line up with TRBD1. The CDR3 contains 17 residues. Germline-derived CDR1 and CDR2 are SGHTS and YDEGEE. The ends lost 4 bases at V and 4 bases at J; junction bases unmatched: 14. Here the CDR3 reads CASSPNKQGIMNQPQHF. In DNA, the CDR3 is TGTGCCAGCAGCCCAAACAAACAGGGGATCATGAATCAGCCCCAGCATTTT.

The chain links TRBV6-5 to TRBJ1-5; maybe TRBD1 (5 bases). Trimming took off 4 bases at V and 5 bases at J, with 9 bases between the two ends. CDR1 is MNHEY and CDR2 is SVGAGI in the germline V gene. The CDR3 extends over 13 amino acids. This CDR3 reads CASSSQADQPQHF. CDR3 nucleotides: TGTGCCAGCAGTTCACAGGCCGATCAGCCCCAGCATTTT.

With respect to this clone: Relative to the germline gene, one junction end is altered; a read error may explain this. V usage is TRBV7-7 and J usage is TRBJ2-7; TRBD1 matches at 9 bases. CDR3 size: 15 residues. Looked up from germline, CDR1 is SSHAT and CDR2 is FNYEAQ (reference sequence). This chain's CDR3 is CASSPDRGTSYEQYF. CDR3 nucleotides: TGTGCTAGCAGTCCTGACAGGGGGACTTCCTACGAGCAGTACTTC.

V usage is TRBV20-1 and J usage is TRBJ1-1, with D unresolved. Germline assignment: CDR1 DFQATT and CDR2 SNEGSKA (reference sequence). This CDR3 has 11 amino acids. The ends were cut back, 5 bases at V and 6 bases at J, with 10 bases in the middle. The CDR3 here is CSASFGAEAFF. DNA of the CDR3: TGCAGTGCTTCCTTCGGCGCTGAAGCTTTCTTT.